This T cell receptor beta chain was retrieved from a study of T cell responses to AZD1222 COVID-19 vaccine. Profiled with immunoSEQ multiplex PCR; TCRdb holds only in-frame clones, not every one. The table shows approximately 150,000 clones, with 85% to 95% occurring only once. The study's findings and limits: The peak T cell response came first, and repertoires were sampled only after it. Spike-specific TCRs gained breadth and depth after people received two AZD1222 doses. Donors were largely white British and mainly female; clonal diversity was possibly underestimated.

Remarks on this clone: Antigen unknown.

This CDR3 is built from 13 residues. V gave up 10 bases and J gave up 6 bases; unmatched junction bases: 9. Looked up from germline, CDR1 is MNHEY and CDR2 is SMNVEV (reference sequence). This rearrangement joins TRBV27 to TRBJ2-7, with 10 bases matching TRBD2. The sample consisted of peripheral blood, taken on day 0 of AZD1222 vaccination. The origin of this receptor is an adult in good health. CDR3 coding DNA: TGTGCCACTTCAGCGGGAGGGAGTTCCGAGCAGTACTTC. Its protein is CATSAGGSSEQYF.